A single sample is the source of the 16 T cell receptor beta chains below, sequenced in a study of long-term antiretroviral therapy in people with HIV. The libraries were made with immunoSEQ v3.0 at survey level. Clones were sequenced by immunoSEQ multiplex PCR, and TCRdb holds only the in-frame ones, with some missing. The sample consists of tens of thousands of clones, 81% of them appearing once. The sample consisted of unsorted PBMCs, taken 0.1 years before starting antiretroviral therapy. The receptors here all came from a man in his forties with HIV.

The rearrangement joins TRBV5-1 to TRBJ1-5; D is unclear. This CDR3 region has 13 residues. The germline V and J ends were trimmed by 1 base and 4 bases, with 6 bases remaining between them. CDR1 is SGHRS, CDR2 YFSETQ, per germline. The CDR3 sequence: CASSLSPNQPQHF. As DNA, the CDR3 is TGCGCCAGCAGCTTGTCTCCGAATCAGCCCCAGCATTTT.

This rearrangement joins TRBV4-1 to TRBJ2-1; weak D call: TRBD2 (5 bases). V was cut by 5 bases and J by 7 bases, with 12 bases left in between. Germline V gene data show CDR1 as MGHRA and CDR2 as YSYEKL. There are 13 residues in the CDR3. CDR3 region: CASSTGGLNEQFF. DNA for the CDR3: TGCGCCAGCAGCACGGGCGGGTTAAATGAGCAGTTCTTC.

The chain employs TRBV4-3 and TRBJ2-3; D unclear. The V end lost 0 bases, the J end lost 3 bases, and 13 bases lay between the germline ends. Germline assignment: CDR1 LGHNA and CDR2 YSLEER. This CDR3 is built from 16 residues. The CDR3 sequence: CASSQDLGRRTDTQYF. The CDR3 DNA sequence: TGCGCCAGCAGCCAAGATTTGGGCAGGAGAACAGATACGCAGTATTTT.

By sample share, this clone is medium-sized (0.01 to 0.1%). The CDR3 sequence: CASSQDTGRVTGNTIYF. Here the CDR3 DNA reads TGCGCCAGCAGCCAAGATACCGGCCGGGTCACAGGAAACACCATATATTTT. The chain joins TRBV4-3 to TRBJ1-3; no reliable D call. Germline V gives CDR1 LGHNA, CDR2 YSLEER. V lost 0 bases to trimming and J lost 4 bases, with 16 bases between them. CDR3 length equals 17 residues.

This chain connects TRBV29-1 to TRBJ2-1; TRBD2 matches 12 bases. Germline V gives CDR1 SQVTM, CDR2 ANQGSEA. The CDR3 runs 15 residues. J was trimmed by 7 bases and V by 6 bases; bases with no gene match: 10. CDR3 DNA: TGCAGCGTCATTGCTAGCGGGAGGGCCAGGAATGAGCAGTTCTTC. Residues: CSVIASGRARNEQFF.

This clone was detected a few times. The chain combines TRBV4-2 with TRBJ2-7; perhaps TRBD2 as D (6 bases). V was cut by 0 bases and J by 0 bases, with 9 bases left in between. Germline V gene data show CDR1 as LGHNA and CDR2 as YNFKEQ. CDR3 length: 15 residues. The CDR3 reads CASSQDRGSSYEQYF. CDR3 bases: TGTGCCAGCAGCCAAGATCGGGGGAGCTCCTACGAGCAGTACTTC.

The CDR3 bases are TGCGCCAGCAGCCCTATGGCAGGAAATGAAAAACTGTTTTTT. Amino acid sequence: CASSPMAGNEKLFF. The rearrangement joins TRBV5-1 to TRBJ1-4; D not certain. The CDR3 contains 14 residues. Germline V gene data show CDR1 as SGHRS and CDR2 as YFSETQ. Trimming pared 4 bases from V and 5 bases from J, leaving 12 bases between.

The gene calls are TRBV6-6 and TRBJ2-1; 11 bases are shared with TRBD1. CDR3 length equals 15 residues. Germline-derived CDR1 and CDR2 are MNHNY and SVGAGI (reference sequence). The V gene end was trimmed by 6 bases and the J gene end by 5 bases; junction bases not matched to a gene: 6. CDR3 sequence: CASREGQGADNEQFF. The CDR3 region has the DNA TGTGCCAGCAGGGAAGGACAGGGGGCCGACAATGAGCAGTTCTTC.

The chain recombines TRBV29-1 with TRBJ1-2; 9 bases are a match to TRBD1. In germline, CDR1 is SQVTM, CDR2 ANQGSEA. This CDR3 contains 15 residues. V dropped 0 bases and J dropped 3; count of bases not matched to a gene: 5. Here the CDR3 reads CSVEDGQGPHYGYTF. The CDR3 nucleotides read TGCAGCGTTGAAGACGGACAGGGGCCTCACTATGGCTACACCTTC.

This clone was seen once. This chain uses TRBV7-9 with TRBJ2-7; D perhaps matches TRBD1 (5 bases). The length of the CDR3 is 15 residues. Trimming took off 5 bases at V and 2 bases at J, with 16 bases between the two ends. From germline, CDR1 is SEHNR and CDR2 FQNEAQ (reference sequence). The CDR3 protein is CASSPAAGHTYEQYF. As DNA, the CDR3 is TGTGCCAGCAGCCCCGCCGCAGGACATACCTACGAGCAGTACTTC.

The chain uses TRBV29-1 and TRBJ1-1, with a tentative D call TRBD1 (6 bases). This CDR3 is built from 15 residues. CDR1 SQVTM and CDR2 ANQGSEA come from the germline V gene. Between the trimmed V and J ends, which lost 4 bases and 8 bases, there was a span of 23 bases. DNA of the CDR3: TGCAGCGTTGCGGCGCCCAGGGGTGGGGGCCCCGAAGCTTTCTTT. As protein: CSVAAPRGGGPEAFF.

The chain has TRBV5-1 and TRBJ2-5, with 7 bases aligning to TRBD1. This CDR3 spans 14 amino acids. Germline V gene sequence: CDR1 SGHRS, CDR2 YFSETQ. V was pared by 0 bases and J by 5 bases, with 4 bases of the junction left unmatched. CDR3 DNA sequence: TGCGCCAGCAGCTTGGGGGGACAGCCGGAGACCCAGTACTTC. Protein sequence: CASSLGGQPETQYF.

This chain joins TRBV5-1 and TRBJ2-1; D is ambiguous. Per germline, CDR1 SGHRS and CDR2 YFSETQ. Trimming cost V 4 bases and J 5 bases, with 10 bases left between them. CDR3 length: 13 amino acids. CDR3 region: CASSPGQDNEQFF. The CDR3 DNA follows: TGCGCCAGCAGCCCGGGCCAGGACAATGAGCAGTTCTTC.

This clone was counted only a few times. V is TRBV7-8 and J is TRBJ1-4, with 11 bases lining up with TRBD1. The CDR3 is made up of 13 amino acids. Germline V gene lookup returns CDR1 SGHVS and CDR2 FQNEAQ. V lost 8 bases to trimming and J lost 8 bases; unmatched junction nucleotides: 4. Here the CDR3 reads CASGDRGWEKLFF. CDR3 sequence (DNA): TGTGCCAGCGGGGACAGGGGGTGGGAAAAACTGTTTTTT.

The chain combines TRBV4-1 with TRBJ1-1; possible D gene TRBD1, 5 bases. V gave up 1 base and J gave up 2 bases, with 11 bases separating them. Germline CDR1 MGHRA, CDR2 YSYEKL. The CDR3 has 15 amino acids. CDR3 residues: CASSQVGALNTEAFF. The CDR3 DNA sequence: TGCGCCAGCAGCCAAGTAGGGGCACTCAACACTGAAGCTTTCTTT.

CDR3 nucleotide sequence: TGCAGCGTTGATGGTTACCTGACAGGAACTTCCTACGAGCAGTACTTC. It is translated as CSVDGYLTGTSYEQYF. The rearrangement uses TRBV29-1 and TRBJ2-7, with D possibly matching TRBD1 (6 bases). Germline V CDR1 and CDR2: SQVTM, ANQGSEA. Trimming cost V 3 bases and J 1 base, with 19 bases left between them. The CDR3 has 16 amino acids.